This T cell receptor (beta chain) was sequenced for a study of identical twins. Whole-study results and caveats: Partly confounded zero-insertion analyses could result from invariant MAIT and iNKT cells.

This CDR3 spans 15 amino acids. CDR1 MGHDK and CDR2 SYGVNS come from the germline V gene. The junction had 8 bases not matched to a gene; V was cut back by 6 bases and J by 2 bases. This clonotype has a handful of counts. Its target is not known. TCRdb reprocessed the 5' RACE reads with MiXCR, giving one entry per CDR3 protein. The sample holds approximately 530,000 distinct CDR3 sequences; more than 20% are singletons and the top ten take around 0.48%. The sample also formed part of further work on yellow fever vaccine responses in identical twins.

The chain combines TRBV25-1 with TRBJ2-3; 7 bases map to TRBD2. The sequenced material came from CD4+ T cells sorted from blood. This TCR derives from a woman aged 18-29 years in good health. The DNA for the CDR3 is TGTGCCAGCAGGGGAGCGGGGATCCTCACAGATACGCAGTATTTT. Amino acid sequence: CASRGAGILTDTQYF.